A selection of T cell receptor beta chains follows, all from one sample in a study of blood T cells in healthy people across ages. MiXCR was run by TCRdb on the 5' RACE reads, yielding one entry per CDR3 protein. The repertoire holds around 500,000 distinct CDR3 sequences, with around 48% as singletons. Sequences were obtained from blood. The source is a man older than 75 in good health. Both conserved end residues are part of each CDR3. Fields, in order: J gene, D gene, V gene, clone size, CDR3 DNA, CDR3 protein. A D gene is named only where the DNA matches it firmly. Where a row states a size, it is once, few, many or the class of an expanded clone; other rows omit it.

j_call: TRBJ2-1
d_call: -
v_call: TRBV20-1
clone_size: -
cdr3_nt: TGCAGTGCCTCAGAGGGGCTCAATGAGCAGTTCTTC
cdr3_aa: CSASEGLNEQFF

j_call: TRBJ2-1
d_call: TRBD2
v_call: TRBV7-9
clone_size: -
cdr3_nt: TGTGCCAGCATCGATATAGCGGGAGTATCCTACAATGAGCAGTTCTTC
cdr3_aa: CASIDIAGVSYNEQFF

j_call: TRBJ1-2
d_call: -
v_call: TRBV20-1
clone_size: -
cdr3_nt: TGCAGTGCTAGACGGGCGGACTTCAGTGGCTACACCTTC
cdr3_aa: CSARRADFSGYTF

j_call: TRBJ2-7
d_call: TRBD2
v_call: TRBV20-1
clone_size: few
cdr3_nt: TGCAGTGCTAGGGATACTAGCGGGAGGAACGAGCAGTACTTC
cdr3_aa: CSARDTSGRNEQYF

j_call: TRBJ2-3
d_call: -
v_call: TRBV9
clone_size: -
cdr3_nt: TGTGCCAGCAGCGAGGGGACTGGAGTGAGAATAGATACGCAGTATTTT
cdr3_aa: CASSEGTGVRIDTQYF

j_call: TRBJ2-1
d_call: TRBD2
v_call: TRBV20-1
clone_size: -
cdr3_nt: TGCAGTGCCAGAGGAGCGGGAGCGGAGCAGTTCTTC
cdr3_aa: CSARGAGAEQFF

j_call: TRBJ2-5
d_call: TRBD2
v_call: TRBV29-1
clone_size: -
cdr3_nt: TGCAGCGTTGCAAGCGGGAGGCCCAGAGAGACCCAGTACTTC
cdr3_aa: CSVASGRPRETQYF

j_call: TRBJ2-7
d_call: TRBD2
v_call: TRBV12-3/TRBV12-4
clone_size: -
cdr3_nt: TGTGCCAGCAGTCCCGGGAGGGACCCCTACGAGCAGTACTTC
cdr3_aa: CASSPGRDPYEQYF

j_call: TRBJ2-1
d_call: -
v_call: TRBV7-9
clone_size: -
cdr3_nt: TGTGCCAGCAGCTCACTAGGACGAGCGGAGCAGTTCTTC
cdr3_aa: CASSSLGRAEQFF

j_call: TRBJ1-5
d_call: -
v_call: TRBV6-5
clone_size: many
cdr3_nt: TGTGCCAGCAGTCCGGGACCCCATCAGCCCCAGCATTTT
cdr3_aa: CASSPGPHQPQHF

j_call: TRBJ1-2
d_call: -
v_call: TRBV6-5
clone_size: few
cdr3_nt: TGTGCCAGCAGTTACTCACGAGGGGACGTTGCGTCCGAAGGCGGCTACACCTTC
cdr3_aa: CASSYSRGDVASEGGYTF

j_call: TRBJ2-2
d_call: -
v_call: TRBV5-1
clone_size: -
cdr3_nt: TGCGCCAGCTGTCCGACCGGGGCAAACACCGGGGAGCTGTTTTTT
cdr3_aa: CASCPTGANTGELFF

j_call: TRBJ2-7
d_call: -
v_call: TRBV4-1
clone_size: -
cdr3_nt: TGCGCCAGCAGCCAAGATAGGGTTCGCGGGTTCAGCTCCTACGAGCAGTACTTC
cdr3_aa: CASSQDRVRGFSSYEQYF

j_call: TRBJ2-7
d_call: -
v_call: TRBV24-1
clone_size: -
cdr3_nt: TGTGGCACCAGTGATTCCTTTGGGGAGGCCCAGTACTTC
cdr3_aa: CGTSDSFGEAQYF

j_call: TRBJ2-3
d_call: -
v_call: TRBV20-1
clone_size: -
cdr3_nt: TGCAGTGATACCGACGGGGGCACGAATACGCAGTATTTT
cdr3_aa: CSDTDGGTNTQYF

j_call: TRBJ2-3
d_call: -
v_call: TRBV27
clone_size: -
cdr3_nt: TGTGCCAGCAGTTTAAACTTGCCAGATACGCAGTATTTT
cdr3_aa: CASSLNLPDTQYF